This T cell receptor beta chain appears in the sequencing data of a study of metastatic and nonmetastatic thyroid tumors (dated by TCRdb to the early 2020s). Background for the entire study: For patients with malignant and with benign thyroid disease, the researchers compared repertoires between peripheral blood samples and tumor or nodule tissue samples. The investigation overall reported the following: In both blood and tumor samples, TCR beta diversity was reported to be significantly higher in malignant tumors than in benign nodules.

V is shortened by 2 bases, J by 4 bases, and the region joining them spans 14 bases. The CDR3 has 15 amino acids, counting the end cysteine and phenylalanine. Only CDR3 DNA remains: 45 bases, in frame from the first base. CDR1 and CDR2, looked up from the germline V gene, are MDHEN and SYDVKM. Receptor libraries were prepared by PCR. The run used an Illumina HiSeq 4000. High-throughput sequencing was used to profile the TCR beta-chain CDR3 region of each patient. Per the authors' processing: A classifier to discriminate distant-metastatic papillary thyroid cancer patients was built from CDR3 differences across clinicopathological groups. Repertoire diversity was assessed with the Shannon index, and tumor-blood repertoire similarity with the Morisita-Horn index. TCRdb reanalyzed the raw reads on its own, using fastp at Q25 for trimming and MiXCR for clone calling, and kept in-frame beta chains. The authors' filters were not applied to this entry. The sample table holds some 41,000 clones, of which approximately 28% were seen once. The ten largest clones capture 9.5% to 10% of the sample.

This clone turned up a few times. Its specific antigen is unknown. Base qualities are not recorded, but no much larger clone differs from it by a single base. No treatment had been received by any patient before thyroid surgery. Patient clinical samples collected from about 2011 to 2018 were retrospectively analysed using T-cell receptor beta sequencing. Sequencing used blood. The receptor chain draws on TRBV28 and TRBJ2-5; the D gene is perhaps TRBD2, on 5 matching bases. The clonotype originates from a male donor with papillary thyroid cancer or a benign thyroid nodule (not recorded which). Some clones in this sample may be carry-over from other donors' samples. The sequenced DNA is TGTGCCAGCAGTTTACCCGGGAAACCCGTAGAGACCCAGTACTTC. It is translated as CASSLPGKPVETQYF.